This T cell receptor beta chain derives from a study of cytomegalovirus exposure and HLA in healthy donors. Study results and limitations: The finding came from a later analysis; first-cohort TCR clusters tended to co-occur in the 130 or so validation repertoires.

There are 14 residues in the CDR3. Germline V CDR1 and CDR2: LNHNV, YYDKDF (reference sequence). As to this clone: Its antigen is currently unknown.

Sequencing was performed with immunoSEQ multiplex PCR; in TCRdb, only in-frame clones are kept and a portion is missing. The data show under 80,000 clones, around 94% seen once. The genes are TRBV15 and TRBJ2-5; D uncertain. TRBJ2-7 matches the DNA end more closely, so the J call is doubtful. The origin of this receptor is a woman under 30 in good health and CMV-seropositive. Sequencing was carried out using PBMCs. This chain's CDR3 is CATSRDHSSYEQYF. The CDR3 DNA is TGTGCCACCAGCAGAGATCACAGCTCCTACGAGCAGTACTTC.